The 3 T cell receptor beta chains listed next were all sequenced from one sample in a study of T-cell memory formation after mild COVID-19. TCRdb re-called the 5' RACE reads with MiXCR, one entry per CDR3 protein. This table holds approximately 46,000 distinct CDR3 sequences, roughly 12% found once. Material: PBMCs or a T cell subset sorted from them (not recorded which). The receptor source for this set is a man aged 18 to 29 who had mild COVID-19 (a few samples of this study predate the infection). Cell type and time point are not known.

This clonotype has a handful of counts. The CDR3 bases are TGTGCCAGCAGGTCGTTTGGGACGGATCTGAACACCGGGGAGCTGTTTTTT. Translation gives CASRSFGTDLNTGELFF. J is TRBJ2-2 and V is TRBV7-2, with D perhaps TRBD1 or TRBD2 (5 bases each). This CDR3 is 17 amino acids long. Looked up from germline, CDR1 is SGHTA and CDR2 is FQGNSA. The V end was cut by 6 bases, the J end by 1 base, with 18 bases between.

This clonotype was observed many times. The genes are TRBV7-3 and TRBJ2-4; TRBD2 might be the D (6 bases). This CDR3 comprises 17 residues. In germline, CDR1 is SGHTA, CDR2 FQGTGA. With 1 base removed from V and 0 bases from J, the gap between germline ends came to 13 bases. In nucleotides, the CDR3 is TGTGCCAGCAGCTTAATACGCGGGGACCTAGCCAAAAACATTCAGTACTTC. Amino acid sequence: CASSLIRGDLAKNIQYF.

This clonotype was detected a few times. The J gene is TRBJ2-7, the V gene TRBV28; possibly TRBD2 for D (6 bases). V was clipped by 1 base and J by 9 bases, with 19 bases between them. Germline V CDR1 and CDR2: MDHEN, SYDVKM. This CDR3 has 15 residues. This CDR3 is CASSLSNTPRGGQYV. The CDR3 DNA reads TGTGCCAGCAGTTTATCTAATACCCCCCGGGGAGGGCAGTACGTC.